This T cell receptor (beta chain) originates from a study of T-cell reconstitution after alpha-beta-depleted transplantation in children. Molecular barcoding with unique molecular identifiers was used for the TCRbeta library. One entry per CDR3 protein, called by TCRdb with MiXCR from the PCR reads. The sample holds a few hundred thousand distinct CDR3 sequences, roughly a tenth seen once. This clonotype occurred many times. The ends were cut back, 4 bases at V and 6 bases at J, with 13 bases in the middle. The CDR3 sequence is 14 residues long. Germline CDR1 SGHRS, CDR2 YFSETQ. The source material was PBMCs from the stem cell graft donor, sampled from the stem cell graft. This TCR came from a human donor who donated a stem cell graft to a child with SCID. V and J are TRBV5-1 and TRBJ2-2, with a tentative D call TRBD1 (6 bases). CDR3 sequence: CASSQGQGAGELFF. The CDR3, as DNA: TGCGCCAGCAGCCAGGGGCAGGGAGCCGGGGAGCTGTTTTTT.